This TCR beta chain was captured in a study of control samples from healthy donors and cancer patients. Clones were sequenced by immunoSEQ multiplex PCR, and TCRdb holds only the in-frame ones, with some missing. The profile covers approximately 110,000 clones, with 83% appearing a single time and about 12% taken by the ten largest. V trimming: 5 bases; J trimming: 6 bases; junction bases outside the gene matches: 10. This CDR3 is 16 amino acids long. The germline V gene has CDR1 MNHNY and CDR2 SVGAGI (reference sequence). The V and J genes are TRBV6-6 and TRBJ1-5, with 10 bases lining up with TRBD1. The sequencing input was blood. This clonotype originated in a woman aged 50 to 60 in good health. The chain's CDR3 is CASSIRTGGEGQPQHF. CDR3 nucleotide sequence: TGTGCCAGCAGTATCCGGACAGGGGGAGAAGGTCAGCCCCAGCATTTT.